This T cell receptor beta chain comes out of a study of cytomegalovirus exposure and HLA in healthy donors. Data came from immunoSEQ multiplex PCR; TCRdb stores just in-frame clones and leaves some out. The sample has 150,000 to 200,000 clones; about 80% are singletons. Whole-study findings and limits: The tendency of first-cohort TCR clusters to co-occur in the 130 or so validation repertoires was identified by a subsequent analysis. The study labeled 180 or so TCR beta chains cytomegalovirus-associated.

Regarding this clone: What it binds is not known.

V lost 6 bases and J lost 2, with 12 bases in between. Germline V gene data show CDR1 as MDHEN and CDR2 as SYDVKM. The CDR3 has 14 residues. The V call is TRBV28, the J call TRBJ2-3, with no clear D. Material for sequencing was PBMCs. This receptor was taken from a man younger than 35 in good health and CMV-seropositive. For the CDR3, the DNA is TGTGCCAGCAGCACCCAGTCCCCCACAGATACGCAGTATTTT. Its translation is CASSTQSPTDTQYF.